One sample yielded the 8 T cell receptor beta chains listed below, sequenced in a study of T cells expressing NK-cell markers. TCRdb re-called the 5' RACE reads; one entry per CDR3 protein, DNA not given. The repertoire table contains roughly 300,000 distinct CDR3 sequences. The source material was blood T cells: a sorted CD56 or NKG2C T cell subset, CD4+ or CD8+ T cells, or bulk PBMC T cells (not recorded which). The receptors here all came from a woman aged 18-70 years in good health.

The chain is built from TRBV28 and TRBJ1-4; TCRdb's D call, TRBD1, is unchecked because there is no DNA. Germline values: CDR1 MDHEN, CDR2 SYDVKM. This CDR3 has 14 amino acids. The CDR3: CASTGGTDNEKLFF.

The chain is built from TRBV5-5 and TRBJ2-4; TCRdb's D call, TRBD1, is unchecked because there is no DNA. CDR3 length: 16 amino acids. Germline-derived CDR1 and CDR2 are SGHKS and YYEKEE (reference sequence). This CDR3 reads CASRPGQGTAKNIQYF.

This rearrangement joins TRBV20-1 to TRBJ2-4; the TCRdb D gene call, TRBD2, has no DNA to confirm it. The CDR3 has 15 amino acids. The germline V gene has CDR1 DFQATT and CDR2 SNEGSKA (reference sequence). CDR3 amino acids: CSASPREVLKNIQYF.

The chain employs TRBV4-2 and TRBJ2-5; the TRBD2 assignment by TCRdb is unverifiable without DNA. The CDR3 sequence is 16 residues long. The germline V gene encodes CDR1 LGHNA and CDR2 YNFKEQ. CDR3 sequence reads: CASSQDRAGAIKTQYF.

This sequence joins TRBV25-1 and TRBJ1-6; TCRdb's D gene call, TRBD1, goes unchecked for lack of DNA. CDR1 and CDR2 (germline): MGHDK, SYGVNS. The CDR3 is 15 amino acids. CDR3 sequence reads: CASSEYLPGNSPLHF.

The V call is TRBV30, the J call TRBJ1-3. This CDR3 spans 14 amino acids. Germline assignment: CDR1 GTSNPN and CDR2 SVGIG (reference sequence). This CDR3 is CAWKMRGTGNTIYF. The variable domain in full, with the rest retrieved from reference TRBV30 and TRBJ1-3, is SQTIHQWPATLVQPVGSPLSLECTVEGTSNPNLYWYRQAAGRGLQLLFYSVGIGQISSEVPQNLSASRPQDRQFILSSKKLLLSDSGFYLCAWKMRGTGNTIYFGEGSWLTVV.

The chain links TRBV28 to TRBJ2-5; lacking DNA, the TRBD1 call made by TCRdb goes unchecked. This CDR3 is built from 13 residues. Germline V gene data show CDR1 as MDHEN and CDR2 as SYDVKM. CDR3 region: CASRIGTIETQYF.

The chain employs TRBV14 and TRBJ1-5. CDR3 length: 13 residues. Germline lookup yields CDR1 SGHDN and CDR2 FVKESK. CDR3 protein: CASTSHIGGPQHF. The full variable domain, in which reference TRBV14 and TRBJ1-5 provide the parts outside the CDR3, is EAGVTQFPSHSVIEKGQTVTLRCDPISGHDNLYWYRRVMGKEIKFLLHFVKESKQDESGMPNNRFLAERTGGTYSTLKVQPAELEDSGVYFCASTSHIGGPQHFGDGTRLSIL.